This TCR beta chain was captured by sequencing in a study of CXCR3-negative and CXCR3-positive naive CD8 T cells. On the study more broadly: The study obtained 120 million to 150 million TRB reads, about 1.5 +/- 0.3 million per library. Findings and caveats of the study: Researchers reported similar TRBV-TRBJ usage in naive CXCR3-negative and CXCR3-positive cells, though memory differed. The study found more hydrophobic TRB CDR3s in CXCR3-positive naive cells than in CXCR3-negative naive cells. Diversity proved comparably high across both naive subsets and much lower in memory CD8+ cells.

The CDR3 is 14 residues long. The germline V gene has CDR1 SQVTM and CDR2 ANQGSEA. Through 5' RACE with UMI labels, the TRB cDNA libraries were prepared. TCRdb re-called the 5' RACE reads and catalogs CDR3 proteins one per entry, DNA excluded. The repertoire table contains some 22,000 distinct CDR3 sequences. Comment on this clonotype: The target antigen is unknown.

The chain employs TRBV29-1 and TRBJ2-7; the D call of TRBD1 rests on TCRdb alone, since no DNA is present to check it. The TCR comes from a human donor in good health. Some clones in this sample may be carry-over from other donors' samples. The sample was naive CXCR3- CD8+ T cells from blood. The sample's subset: CD45RO-CCR7+CD27+CD95- naive CD8+ T cells lacking CXCR3 (TNR3-). CDR3: CSVEFPGATYEQYF.